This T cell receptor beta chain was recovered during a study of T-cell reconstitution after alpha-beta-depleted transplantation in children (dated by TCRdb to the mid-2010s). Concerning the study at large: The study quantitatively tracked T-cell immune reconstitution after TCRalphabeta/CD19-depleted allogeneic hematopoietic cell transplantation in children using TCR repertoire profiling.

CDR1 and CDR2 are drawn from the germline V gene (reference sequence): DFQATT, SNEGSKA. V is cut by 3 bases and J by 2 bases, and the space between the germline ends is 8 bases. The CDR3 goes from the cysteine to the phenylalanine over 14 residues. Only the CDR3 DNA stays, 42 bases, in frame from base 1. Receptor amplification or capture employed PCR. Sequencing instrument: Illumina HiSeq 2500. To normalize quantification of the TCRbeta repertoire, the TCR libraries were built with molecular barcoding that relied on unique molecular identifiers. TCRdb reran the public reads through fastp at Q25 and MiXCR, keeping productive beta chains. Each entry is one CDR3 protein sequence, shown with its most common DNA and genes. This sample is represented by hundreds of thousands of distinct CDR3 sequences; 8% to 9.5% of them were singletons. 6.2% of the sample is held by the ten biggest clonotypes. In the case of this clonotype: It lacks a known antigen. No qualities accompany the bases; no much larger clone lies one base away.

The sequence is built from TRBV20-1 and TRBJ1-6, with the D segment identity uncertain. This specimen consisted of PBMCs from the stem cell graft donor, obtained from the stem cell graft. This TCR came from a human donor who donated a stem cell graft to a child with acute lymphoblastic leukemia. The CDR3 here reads CSASEDTYNSPLHF. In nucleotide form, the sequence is TGCAGTGCTAGTGAAGACACCTATAATTCACCCCTCCACTTT.